This T cell receptor beta chain was identified in a study of cytomegalovirus exposure and HLA in healthy donors. Whole-study findings and limits: Using the classifier, cytomegalovirus status was reportedly diagnosed with high specificity and sensitivity.

Use of 60 Vbeta and 13 Jbeta primers characterized the PCR. The protocol was immunoSEQ multiplex PCR, while the TCRdb copy is restricted to in-frame clones and leaves out a portion. Here the sample spans about 160,000 clones, 75% to 80% being singletons. The CDR3 totals 18 residues. Trimming cost V 4 bases and J 2 bases; bases outside gene matches: 12. Germline V gene lookup returns CDR1 SEHNR and CDR2 FQNEAQ (reference sequence). Donors in the study were healthy people who gave bone marrow. The sample holds one count of this clone. Its target is not known. The specimen sequenced was PBMCs. The gene calls are TRBV7-9 and TRBJ2-3, with 10 bases matching TRBD2. The source is a woman aged 45-65 years in good health and CMV-seropositive. The CDR3 sequence: CASSSKLASGGSTDTQYF. The DNA for the CDR3 is TGTGCCAGCAGCTCAAAGCTGGCTAGCGGGGGATCCACAGATACGCAGTATTTT.